This T cell receptor (beta chain) was observed in a study of blood T cell repertoires in COVID-19. Study-level background: Both acute and convalescent COVID-19 samples were obtained from the United States, Italy and Spain. Sample material is recorded as cDNA or gDNA derived from T cells, B-cell-depleted T cells, or PBMCs.

Authors' analysis steps: Amplification of reference gene primers provided the estimated nucleated cell counts. Measured with immunoSEQ multiplex PCR; TCRdb has only the in-frame clones, and not every one. V and J calls plus clone size are reproduced from that table; the DNA served to infer D and trimming. This table has about 300,000 clones, roughly 86% appearing once. V shed 0 bases, J shed 4 bases, and the junction held 13 bases outside the gene matches. The germline CDR1 and CDR2 sequences are SQVTM and ANQGSEA. The CDR3 sequence is 17 residues long. This clone has a handful of counts. The sequence was collected from a woman between 50 and 59 years old with acute or convalescent COVID-19. Input material: peripheral blood. The chain couples TRBV29-1 to TRBJ2-3; TRBD2 agrees at 7 bases. CDR3 nucleotides: TGCAGCGTTGAAGATCGAAGCGCGACTAGCTCCCCAGATACGCAGTATTTT. Its translation: CSVEDRSATSSPDTQYF.